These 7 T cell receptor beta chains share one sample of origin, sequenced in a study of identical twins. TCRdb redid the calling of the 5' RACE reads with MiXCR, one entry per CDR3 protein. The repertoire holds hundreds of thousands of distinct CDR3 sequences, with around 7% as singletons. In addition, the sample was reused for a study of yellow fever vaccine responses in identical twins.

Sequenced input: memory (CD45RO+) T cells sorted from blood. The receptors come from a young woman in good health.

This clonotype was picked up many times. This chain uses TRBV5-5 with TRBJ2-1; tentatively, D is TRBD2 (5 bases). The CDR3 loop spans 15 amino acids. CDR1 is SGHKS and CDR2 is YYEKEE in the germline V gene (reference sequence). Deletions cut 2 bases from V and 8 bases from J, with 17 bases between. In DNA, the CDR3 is TGTGCCAGCAGCTTAGTTCGGACTCATGGGGATGAGCAGTTCTTC. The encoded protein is CASSLVRTHGDEQFF.

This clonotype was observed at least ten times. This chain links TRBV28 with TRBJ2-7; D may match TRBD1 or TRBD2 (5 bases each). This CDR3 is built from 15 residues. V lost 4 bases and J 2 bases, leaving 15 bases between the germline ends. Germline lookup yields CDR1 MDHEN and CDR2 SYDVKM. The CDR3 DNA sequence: TGTGCCAGCAGTTCGGATGAAGTGGGGGCCTACGAGCAGTACGTC. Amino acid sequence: CASSSDEVGAYEQYV.

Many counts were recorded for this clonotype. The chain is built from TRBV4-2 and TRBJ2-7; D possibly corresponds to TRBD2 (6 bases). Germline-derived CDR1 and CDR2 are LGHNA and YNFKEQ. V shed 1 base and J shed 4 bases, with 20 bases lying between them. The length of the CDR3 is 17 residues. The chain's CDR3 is CASSQASGRDFSYEQYF. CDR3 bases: TGTGCCAGCAGCCAAGCTTCCGGTCGGGACTTCTCGTACGAGCAGTACTTC.

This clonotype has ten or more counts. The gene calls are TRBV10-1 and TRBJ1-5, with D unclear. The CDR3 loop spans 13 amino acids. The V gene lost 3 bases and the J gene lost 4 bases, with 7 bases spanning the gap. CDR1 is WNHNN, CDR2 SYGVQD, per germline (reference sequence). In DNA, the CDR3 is TGCGCCAGCAGTGAAGGTCCTAATCAGCCCCAGCATTTT. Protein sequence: CASSEGPNQPQHF.

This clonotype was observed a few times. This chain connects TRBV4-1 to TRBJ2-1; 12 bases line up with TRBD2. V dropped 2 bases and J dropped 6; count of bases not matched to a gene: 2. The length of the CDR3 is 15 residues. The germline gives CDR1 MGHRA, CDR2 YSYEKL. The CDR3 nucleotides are TGCGCCAGCAGCCAACTAGCGGGGGGGCTCAATGAGCAGTTCTTC. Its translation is CASSQLAGGLNEQFF.

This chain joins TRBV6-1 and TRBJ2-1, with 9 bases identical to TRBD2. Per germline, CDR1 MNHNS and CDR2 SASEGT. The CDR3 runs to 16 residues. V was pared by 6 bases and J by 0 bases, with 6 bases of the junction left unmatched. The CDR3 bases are TGTGCCAGCAGAGGGAATAGCGGGAGCTCCTACAATGAGCAGTTCTTC. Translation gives CASRGNSGSSYNEQFF.

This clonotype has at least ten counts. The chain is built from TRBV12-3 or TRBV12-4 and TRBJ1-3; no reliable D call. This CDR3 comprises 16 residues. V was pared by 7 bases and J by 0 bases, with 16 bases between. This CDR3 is CASNSVAASSGNTIYF. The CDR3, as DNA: TGTGCCAGCAACAGTGTGGCAGCCAGCTCTGGAAACACCATATATTTT.